This entry is about one T cell receptor (beta chain). Its recognized antigen is unknown. No per-base quality is available; no much larger clone lies one base away. The data were taken from a study of blood T cell repertoires in COVID-19 (dated by TCRdb to 2020 to 2022). Describing the broader study: Collaborator samples came from the United States, Italy and Spain and covered acute and convalescent phases of COVID-19. A de-identified subject ID, COVID-19 status, age in years and sex were almost always included in the sample metadata. Deeply sampled blood TCRbeta repertoires from subjects exposed to, actively infected with, or recovered from COVID-19 were included in the dataset. The samples were drawn from two sources: the first 160 participants of the ongoing ImmuneRACE study, and some 1,300 subjects contributed by 6 global collaborators. The material from the prospective study consisted of cDNA or gDNA derived from T cells, B-cell-depleted T cells, or PBMCs. HLA class I and class II types, where available, came from metadata supplied by the sample provider rather than from assay-based typing. The repertoires were released in a freely available public database intended as a resource for research on the immune response to SARS-CoV-2.

The collaborating institutions used their own protocols to collect whole blood in K2EDTA tubes. For TCRbeta analysis, collaborator samples were shipped as frozen whole blood, as isolated PBMCs, or as DNA extracted from either sample type. From the cysteine up to the phenylalanine, the CDR3 has a length of 14 residues. The entry retains the CDR3 DNA only, 42 bases that are in frame from base 1. The germline V gene yields MNHEY for CDR1 and SVGAGI for CDR2. Trimming takes 2 bases from V and 1 base from J, and the germline ends sit 8 bases apart. TCRbeta CDR3 regions were amplified from genomic DNA using the immunoSEQ Assay, a bias-controlled multiplex PCR. In the original analysis: Nucleated cell counts per sample were estimated from amplification of reference gene primers within the assay. To quantify the absolute abundance of each unique TCRbeta CDR3 rearrangement, sequence reads were collapsed and filtered. For each sample, productive Simpson clonality was calculated by taking the square root of Simpson's diversity index across productive rearrangements. What TCRdb holds here is the immuneACCESS table cut down to in-frame rearrangements. Part of the clones is not present; checked against another copy, under half of the missing clones reflect an unresolved V gene, and the others are unexplained. V, J and clone size reflect that table, while D and trimming were determined from the DNA. In this sample the table shows about 290,000 clones, 80% to 90% of which occur a single time. Less than 3% of the sample goes to the ten largest clones.

Overall study results and their limits: Clinical and demographic metadata were provided uncurated, with the amount varying by source and participant.

The receptor's source is a woman aged 25 to 39 with active or convalescent COVID-19. The sample taken for sequencing was peripheral blood. The chain joins TRBV6-5 to TRBJ1-1, with a weak D call of TRBD1 (5 bases match). The CDR3 region has the sequence CASSYGQGNTEAFF. The DNA sequence follows: TGTGCCAGCAGTTACGGGCAGGGGAACACTGAAGCTTTCTTT.